Below are 9 T cell receptor beta chains sequenced from a single sample in a study of blood T cell repertoires in COVID-19. This table comes from immunoSEQ multiplex PCR, and its TCRdb copy is limited to in-frame clones, with some not included. The table lists some 280,000 clones, roughly 90% of them singletons, with around 3% in the top ten. Sequences were obtained from peripheral blood. The receptors come from a woman between 25 and 40 years old with active or convalescent COVID-19.

The chain couples TRBV5-8 to TRBJ2-3; 14 positions agree with TRBD2. Germline values: CDR1 SGHTS, CDR2 YDEGEE. The CDR3 has 16 amino acids. Losses at the gene ends were 0 bases for V and 6 bases for J; bases not matched to a gene: 3. CDR3 bases: TGTGCCAGCAGCTTGGGACTAGCGGGGGGGCAGGATACGCAGTATTTT. Translation: CASSLGLAGGQDTQYF.

This clone was recorded a few times. J is TRBJ1-2 and V is TRBV11-2; weak D call: TRBD1 (5 bases). Looked up from germline, CDR1 is SGHAT and CDR2 is FQNNGV. Trimming removed 5 bases from V and 8 bases from J, with 12 bases in between. The length of the CDR3 is 12 residues. The CDR3, as DNA: TGTGCCAGCAGCCTGGGGGGGTACGGCTACACCTTC. Translated: CASSLGGYGYTF.

This clone was detected once. The gene calls are TRBV3-1 (or the pseudogene TRBV3-2) and TRBJ1-1, with a tentative D call TRBD1 (5 bases). Germline-derived CDR1 and CDR2 are LGHDT and YNNKEL (reference sequence). The CDR3 runs to 13 residues. Trimming shortened V by 6 bases and J by 4 bases, and 12 bases separated the two germline ends. Written as DNA, the CDR3 is TGTGCCAGCAGGCAGGGCGGGGGCACTGAAGCTTTCTTT. Translated, it gives CASRQGGGTEAFF.

V is TRBV3-1 (or the pseudogene TRBV3-2) and J is TRBJ1-2; no definite D call. Trimming removed 2 bases from V and 4 bases from J, with 11 bases in between. The CDR3 runs to 14 residues. The germline V gene has CDR1 LGHDT and CDR2 YNNKEL (reference sequence). The CDR3 DNA follows: TGTGCCAGCAGCCAAAGACACCCAGCCTATGGCTACACCTTC. Translation: CASSQRHPAYGYTF.

V gene TRBV5-4 combines with J gene TRBJ1-2; 8 bases are a match to TRBD1. J lost 4 bases, V lost 4 bases, and 6 bases had no gene match. This CDR3 has 14 amino acids. Germline loops: CDR1 SGHNT, CDR2 YYREEE (reference sequence). The CDR3: CASSVGQGTYGYTF. The CDR3 bases are TGTGCCAGCAGCGTTGGACAGGGTACCTATGGCTACACCTTC.

V is TRBV3-1 (or the pseudogene TRBV3-2) and J is TRBJ1-2; 9 bases are shared with TRBD1. The germline CDR1 and CDR2 sequences are LGHDT and YNNKEL (reference sequence). V lost 2 bases and J lost 8; bases outside the gene matches: 3. This CDR3 is built from 13 residues. The CDR3 loop reads CASSQQQGAGYTF. The CDR3, as DNA: TGTGCCAGCAGCCAACAACAGGGGGCGGGCTACACCTTC.

The V and J genes are TRBV30 and TRBJ2-2; the D gene is possibly TRBD2 (6 bases). The CDR3 sequence is 15 residues long. Trimming took 0 bases from V and 5 from J, leaving 13 bases between them. The germline gives CDR1 GTSNPN, CDR2 SVGIG (reference sequence). CDR3 in DNA: TGTGCCTGGAGTGTACGGGGGTCGCAGACCGGGGAGCTGTTTTTT. This encodes CAWSVRGSQTGELFF.

The V call is TRBV19, the J call TRBJ1-3; D ambiguous. V shed 7 bases and J shed 2 bases, with 21 bases lying between them. The CDR3 totals 17 residues. Germline-derived CDR1 and CDR2 are LNHDA and SQIVND (reference sequence). This chain's CDR3 is CASNDNGRGPTGNTIYF. DNA of the CDR3: TGTGCCAGTAACGACAATGGGAGAGGGCCTACTGGAAACACCATATATTTT.

CDR3 amino acids: CASTGQGDYGYTF. CDR3 DNA sequence: TGTGCCAGTACAGGACAGGGAGACTATGGCTACACCTTC. The rearrangement links TRBV19 to TRBJ1-2; 8 bases line up with TRBD1. The germline V gene has CDR1 LNHDA and CDR2 SQIVND (reference sequence). This CDR3 comprises 13 residues. Trimming cost V 7 bases and J 3 bases; bases outside gene matches: 4.